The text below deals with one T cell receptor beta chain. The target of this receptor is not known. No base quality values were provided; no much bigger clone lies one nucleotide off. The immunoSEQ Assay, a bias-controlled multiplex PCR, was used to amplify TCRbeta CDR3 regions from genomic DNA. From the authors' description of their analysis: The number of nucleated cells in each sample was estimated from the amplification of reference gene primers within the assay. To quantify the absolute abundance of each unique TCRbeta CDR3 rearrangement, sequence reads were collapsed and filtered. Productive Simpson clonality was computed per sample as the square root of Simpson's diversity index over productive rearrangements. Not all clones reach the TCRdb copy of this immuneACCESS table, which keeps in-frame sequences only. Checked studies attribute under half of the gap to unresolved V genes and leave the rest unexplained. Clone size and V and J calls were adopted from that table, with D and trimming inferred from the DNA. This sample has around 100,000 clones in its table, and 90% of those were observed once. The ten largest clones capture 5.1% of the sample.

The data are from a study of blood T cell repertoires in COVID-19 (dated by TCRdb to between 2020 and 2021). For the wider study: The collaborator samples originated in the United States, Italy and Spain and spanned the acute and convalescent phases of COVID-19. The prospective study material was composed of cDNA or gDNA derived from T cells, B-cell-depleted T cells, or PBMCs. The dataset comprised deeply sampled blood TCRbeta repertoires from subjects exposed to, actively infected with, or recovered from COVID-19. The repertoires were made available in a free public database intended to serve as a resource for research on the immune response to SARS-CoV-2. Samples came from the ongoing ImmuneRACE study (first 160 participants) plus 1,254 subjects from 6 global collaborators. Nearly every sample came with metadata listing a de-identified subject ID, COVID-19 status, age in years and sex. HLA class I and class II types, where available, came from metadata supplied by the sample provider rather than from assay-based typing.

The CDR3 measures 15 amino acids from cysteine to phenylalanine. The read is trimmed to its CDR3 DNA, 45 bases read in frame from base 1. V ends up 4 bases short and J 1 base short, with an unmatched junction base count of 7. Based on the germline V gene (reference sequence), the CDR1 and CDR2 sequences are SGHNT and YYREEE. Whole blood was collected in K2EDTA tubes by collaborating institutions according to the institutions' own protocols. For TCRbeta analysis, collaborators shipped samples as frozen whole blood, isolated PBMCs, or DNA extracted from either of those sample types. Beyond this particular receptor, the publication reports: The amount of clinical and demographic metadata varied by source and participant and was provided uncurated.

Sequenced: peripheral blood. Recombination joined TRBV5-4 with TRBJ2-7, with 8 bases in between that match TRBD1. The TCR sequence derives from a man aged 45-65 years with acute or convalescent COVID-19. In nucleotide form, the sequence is TGTGCCAGCAGCCCCGGGACAGGAAATTCCTACGAGCAGTACTTC. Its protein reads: CASSPGTGNSYEQYF.